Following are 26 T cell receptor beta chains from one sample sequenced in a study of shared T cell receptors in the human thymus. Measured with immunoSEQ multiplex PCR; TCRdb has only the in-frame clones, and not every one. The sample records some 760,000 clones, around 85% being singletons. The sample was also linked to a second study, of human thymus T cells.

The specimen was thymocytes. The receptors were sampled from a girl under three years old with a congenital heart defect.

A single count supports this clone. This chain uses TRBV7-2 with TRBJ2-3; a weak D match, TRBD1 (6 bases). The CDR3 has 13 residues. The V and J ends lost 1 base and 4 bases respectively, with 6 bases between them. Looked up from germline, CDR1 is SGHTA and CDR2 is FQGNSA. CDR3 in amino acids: CASSLGGPDTQYF. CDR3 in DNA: TGTGCCAGCAGCTTAGGGGGGCCAGATACGCAGTATTTT.

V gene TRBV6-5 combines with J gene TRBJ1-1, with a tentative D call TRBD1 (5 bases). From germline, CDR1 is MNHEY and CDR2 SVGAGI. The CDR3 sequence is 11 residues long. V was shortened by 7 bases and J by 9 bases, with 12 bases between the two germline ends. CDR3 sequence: CASNQGGQAFF. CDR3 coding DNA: TGTGCCAGCAATCAGGGAGGCCAAGCTTTCTTT.

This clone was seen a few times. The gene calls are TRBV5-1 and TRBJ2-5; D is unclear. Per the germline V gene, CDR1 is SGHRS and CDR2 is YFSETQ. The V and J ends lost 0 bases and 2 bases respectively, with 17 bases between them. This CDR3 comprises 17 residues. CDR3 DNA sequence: TGCGCCAGCAGCTTGGACGGGTTCCCCGGTGGGCAAGAGACCCAGTACTTC. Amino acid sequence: CASSLDGFPGGQETQYF.

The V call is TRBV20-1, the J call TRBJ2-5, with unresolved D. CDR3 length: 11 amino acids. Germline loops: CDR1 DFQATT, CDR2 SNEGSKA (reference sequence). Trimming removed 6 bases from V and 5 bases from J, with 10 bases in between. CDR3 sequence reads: CSAQTLETQYF. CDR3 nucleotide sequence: TGCAGTGCGCAGACTTTGGAGACCCAGTACTTC.

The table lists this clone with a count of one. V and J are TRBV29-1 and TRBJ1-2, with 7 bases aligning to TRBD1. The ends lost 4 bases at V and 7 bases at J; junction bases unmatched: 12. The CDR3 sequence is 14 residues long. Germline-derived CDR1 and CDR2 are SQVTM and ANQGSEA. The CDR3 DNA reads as TGCAGCGTTGCGGGGGAGACAGGGAGCGGTGGCTACACCTTC. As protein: CSVAGETGSGGYTF.

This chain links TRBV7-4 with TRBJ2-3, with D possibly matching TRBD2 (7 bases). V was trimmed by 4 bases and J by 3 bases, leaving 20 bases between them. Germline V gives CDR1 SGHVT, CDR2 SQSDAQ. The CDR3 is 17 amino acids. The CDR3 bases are TGTGCCAGCAGCTCCGGGGCGTGGGGGGGGCAAACAGATACGCAGTATTTT. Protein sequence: CASSSGAWGGQTDTQYF.

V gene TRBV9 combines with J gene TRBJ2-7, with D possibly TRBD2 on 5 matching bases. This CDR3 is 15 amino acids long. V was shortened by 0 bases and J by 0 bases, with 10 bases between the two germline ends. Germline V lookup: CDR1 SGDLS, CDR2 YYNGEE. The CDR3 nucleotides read TGTGCCAGCAGCGTAGCCGACGGACTCTCCTACGAGCAGTACTTC. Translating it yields CASSVADGLSYEQYF.

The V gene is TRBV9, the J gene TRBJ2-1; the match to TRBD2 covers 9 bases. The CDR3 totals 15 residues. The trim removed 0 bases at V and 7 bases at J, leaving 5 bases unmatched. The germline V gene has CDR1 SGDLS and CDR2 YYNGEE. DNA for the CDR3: TGTGCCAGCAGCGTAGGCGGGGGGGCCATAAATGAGCAGTTCTTC. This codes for CASSVGGGAINEQFF. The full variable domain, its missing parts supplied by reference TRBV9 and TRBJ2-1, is DSGVTQTPKHLITATGQRVTLRCSPRSGDLSVYWYQQSLDQGLQFLIQYYNGEERAKGNILERFSAQQFPDLHSELNLSSLELGDSALYFCASSVGGGAINEQFFGPGTRLTVL.

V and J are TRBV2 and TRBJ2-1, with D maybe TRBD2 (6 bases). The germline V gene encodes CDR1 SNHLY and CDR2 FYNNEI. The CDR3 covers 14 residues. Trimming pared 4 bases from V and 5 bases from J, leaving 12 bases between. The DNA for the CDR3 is TGTGCCAGCAGTGGTGACTGGACTAACAATGAGCAGTTCTTC. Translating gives CASSGDWTNNEQFF.

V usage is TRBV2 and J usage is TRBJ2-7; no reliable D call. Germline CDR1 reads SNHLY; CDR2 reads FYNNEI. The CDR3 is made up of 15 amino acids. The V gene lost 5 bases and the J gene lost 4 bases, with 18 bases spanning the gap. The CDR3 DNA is TGTGCCAGCAGTCCGTCAAAATCACACGAATACGAGCAGTACTTC. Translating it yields CASSPSKSHEYEQYF.

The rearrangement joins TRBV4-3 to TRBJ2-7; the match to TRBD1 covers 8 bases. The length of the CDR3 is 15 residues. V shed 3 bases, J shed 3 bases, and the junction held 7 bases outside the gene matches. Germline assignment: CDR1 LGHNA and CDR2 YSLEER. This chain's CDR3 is CASSQDRVGVYEQYF. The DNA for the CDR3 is TGCGCCAGCAGCCAGGACAGGGTAGGGGTCTACGAGCAGTACTTC.

The CDR3 sequence is CASSEDPDRGAYNSPLHF. CDR3 coding DNA: TGTGCCAGCAGTGAGGACCCAGACAGGGGTGCCTATAATTCACCCCTCCACTTT. The J gene is TRBJ1-6, the V gene TRBV25-1; 8 bases map to TRBD1. J gave up 2 bases and V 3 bases, and 9 bases lay outside the gene matches. The CDR3 loop spans 18 amino acids. Germline CDR1 reads MGHDK; CDR2 reads SYGVNS.

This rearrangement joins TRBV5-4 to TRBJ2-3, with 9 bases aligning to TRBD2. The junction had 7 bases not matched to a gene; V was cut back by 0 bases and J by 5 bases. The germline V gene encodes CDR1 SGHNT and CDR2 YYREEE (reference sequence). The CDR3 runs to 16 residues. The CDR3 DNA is TGTGCCAGCAGCTTGGGATTAGCGGGGGTTGGAGATACGCAGTATTTT. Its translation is CASSLGLAGVGDTQYF. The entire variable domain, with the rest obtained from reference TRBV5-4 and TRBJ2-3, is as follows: ETGVTQSPTHLIKTRGQQVTLRCSSQSGHNTVSWYQQALGQGPQFIFQYYREEENGRGNFPPRFSGLQFPNYSSELNVNALELDDSALYLCASSLGLAGVGDTQYFGPGTRLTVL.

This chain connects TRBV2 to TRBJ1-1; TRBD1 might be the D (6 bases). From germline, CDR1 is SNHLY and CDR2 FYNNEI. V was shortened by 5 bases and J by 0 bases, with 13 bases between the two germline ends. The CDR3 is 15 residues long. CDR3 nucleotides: TGTGCCAGCAGTCTTAAAACAGGGATGAACACTGAAGCTTTCTTT. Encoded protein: CASSLKTGMNTEAFF. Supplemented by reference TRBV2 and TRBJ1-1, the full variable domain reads EPEVTQTPSHQVTQMGQEVILRCVPISNHLYFYWYRQILGQKVEFLVSFYNNEISEKSEIFDDQFSVERPDGSNFTLKIRSTKLEDSAMYFCASSLKTGMNTEAFFGQGTRLTVV.

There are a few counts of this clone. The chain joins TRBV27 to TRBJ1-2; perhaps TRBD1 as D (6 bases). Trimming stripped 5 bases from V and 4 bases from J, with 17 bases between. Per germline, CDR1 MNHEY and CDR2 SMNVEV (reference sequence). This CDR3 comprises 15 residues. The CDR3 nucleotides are TGTGCCAGCAGTACCTCAGGGGATGACGGCTATGGCTACACCTTC. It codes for CASSTSGDDGYGYTF.

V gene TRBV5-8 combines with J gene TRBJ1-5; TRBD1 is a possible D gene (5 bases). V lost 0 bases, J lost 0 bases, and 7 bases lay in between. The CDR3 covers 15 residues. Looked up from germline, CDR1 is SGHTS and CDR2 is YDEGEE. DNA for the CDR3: TGTGCCAGCAGCTTGGGCAGGGATAGCAATCAGCCCCAGCATTTT. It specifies CASSLGRDSNQPQHF.

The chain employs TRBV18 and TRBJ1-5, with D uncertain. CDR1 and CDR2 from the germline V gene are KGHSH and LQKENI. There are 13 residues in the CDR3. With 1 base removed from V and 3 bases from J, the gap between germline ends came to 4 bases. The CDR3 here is CASSPLINQPQHF. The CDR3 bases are TGTGCCAGCTCACCACTAATCAATCAGCCCCAGCATTTT.

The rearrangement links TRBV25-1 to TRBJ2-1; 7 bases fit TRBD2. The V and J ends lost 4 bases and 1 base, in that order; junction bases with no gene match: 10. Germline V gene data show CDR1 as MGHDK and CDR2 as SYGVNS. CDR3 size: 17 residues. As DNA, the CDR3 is TGTGCCAGCAGTGTCCCGGCCCAGCGGGGATCCTACAATGAGCAGTTCTTC. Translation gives CASSVPAQRGSYNEQFF.

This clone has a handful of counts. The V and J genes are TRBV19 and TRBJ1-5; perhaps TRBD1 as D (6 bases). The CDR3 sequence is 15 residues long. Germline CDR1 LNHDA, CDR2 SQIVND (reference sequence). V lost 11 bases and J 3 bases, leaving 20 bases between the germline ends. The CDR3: CACRETDSYNQPQHF. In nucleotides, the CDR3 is TGTGCCTGCCGAGAGACGGACAGCTACAATCAGCCCCAGCATTTT.

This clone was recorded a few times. The CDR3 DNA follows: TGTGCCAGCAGCTCAAACCCCTGGAGCGGGGAGTTCTTC. Amino acids: CASSSNPWSGEFF. This chain uses TRBV13 with TRBJ2-1, with 7 bases matching TRBD2. The ends lost 4 bases at V and 14 bases at J; junction bases unmatched: 11. CDR1 is PRHDT and CDR2 is FYEKMQ in the germline V gene (reference sequence). The CDR3 spans 13 residues. The full variable domain, completed using reference TRBV13 and TRBJ2-1, is AAGVIQSPRHLIKEKRETATLKCYPIPRHDTVYWYQQGPGQDPQFLISFYEKMQSDKGSIPDRFSAQQFSDYHSELNMSSLELGDSALYFCASSSNPWSGEFFGPGTRLTVL.

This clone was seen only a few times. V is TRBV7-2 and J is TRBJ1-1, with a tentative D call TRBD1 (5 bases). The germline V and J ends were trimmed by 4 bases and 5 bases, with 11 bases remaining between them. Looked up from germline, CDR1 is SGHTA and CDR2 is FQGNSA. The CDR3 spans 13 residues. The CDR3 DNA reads TGTGCCAGCAGCTCTGAGCCAGGGACTGAAGCTTTCTTT. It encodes CASSSEPGTEAFF.

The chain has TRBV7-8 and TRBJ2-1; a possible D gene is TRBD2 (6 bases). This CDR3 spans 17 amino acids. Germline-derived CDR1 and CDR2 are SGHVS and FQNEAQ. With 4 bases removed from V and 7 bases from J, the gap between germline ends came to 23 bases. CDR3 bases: TGTGCCAGCAGCTACCCCGGGACGGGGGTAGATGGGAATGAGCAGTTCTTC. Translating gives CASSYPGTGVDGNEQFF.

CDR3 loop: CATSFFEKTKRESSQFNYGYTF. The CDR3 nucleotides read TGTGCCACCAGCTTCTTTGAAAAGACTAAAAGGGAGAGTTCCCAATTTAACTATGGCTACACCTTC. The gene calls are TRBV15 and TRBJ1-2; the D is unclear. The germline gives CDR1 LNHNV, CDR2 YYDKDF (reference sequence). This CDR3 contains 22 residues. The V end lost 5 bases, the J end lost 1 base, and 35 bases lay between the germline ends.

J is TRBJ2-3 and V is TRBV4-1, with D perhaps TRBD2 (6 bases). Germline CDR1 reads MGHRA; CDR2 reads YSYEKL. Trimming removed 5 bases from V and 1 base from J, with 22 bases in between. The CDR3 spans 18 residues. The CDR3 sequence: CASSATSWRELGTDTQYF. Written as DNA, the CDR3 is TGCGCCAGCAGCGCCACCTCTTGGCGGGAACTCGGCACAGATACGCAGTATTTT.

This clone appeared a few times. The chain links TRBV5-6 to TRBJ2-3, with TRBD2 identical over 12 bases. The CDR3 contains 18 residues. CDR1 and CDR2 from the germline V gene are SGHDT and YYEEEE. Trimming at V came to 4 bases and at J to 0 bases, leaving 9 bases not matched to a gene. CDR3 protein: CASSLPSGGVTSTDTQYF. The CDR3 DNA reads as TGTGCCAGCAGCCTACCTAGCGGGGGGGTCACTAGCACAGATACGCAGTATTTT.

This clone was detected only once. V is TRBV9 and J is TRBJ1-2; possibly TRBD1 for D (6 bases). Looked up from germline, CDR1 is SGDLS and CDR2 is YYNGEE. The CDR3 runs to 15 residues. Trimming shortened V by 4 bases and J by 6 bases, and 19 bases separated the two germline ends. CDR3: CASSSTGPGLDGYTF. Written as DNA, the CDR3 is TGTGCCAGCAGCTCGACAGGTCCGGGTTTAGATGGCTACACCTTC.